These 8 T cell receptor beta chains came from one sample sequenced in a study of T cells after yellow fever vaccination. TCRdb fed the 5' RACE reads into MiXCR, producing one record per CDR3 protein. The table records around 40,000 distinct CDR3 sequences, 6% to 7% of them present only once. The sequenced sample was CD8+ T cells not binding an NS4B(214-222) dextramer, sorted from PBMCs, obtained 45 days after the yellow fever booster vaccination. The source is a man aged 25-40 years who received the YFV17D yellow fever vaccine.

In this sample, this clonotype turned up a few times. The CDR3 sequence: CASSRGQIYEQYF. In DNA, the CDR3 is TGTGCCAGCAGCAGAGGACAGATCTACGAGCAGTACTTC. The chain couples TRBV11-2 to TRBJ2-7; a possible D gene is TRBD1 (6 bases). The CDR3 has 13 amino acids. Germline assignment: CDR1 SGHAT and CDR2 FQNNGV. V lost 5 bases and J lost 3, with 11 bases in between. The whole variable domain, remainder taken from reference TRBV11-2 and TRBJ2-7, is EAGVAQSPRYKIIEKRQSVAFWCNPISGHATLYWYQQILGQGPKLLIQFQNNGVVDDSQLPKDRFSAERLKGVDSTLKIQPAKLEDSAVYLCASSRGQIYEQYFGPGTRLTVT.

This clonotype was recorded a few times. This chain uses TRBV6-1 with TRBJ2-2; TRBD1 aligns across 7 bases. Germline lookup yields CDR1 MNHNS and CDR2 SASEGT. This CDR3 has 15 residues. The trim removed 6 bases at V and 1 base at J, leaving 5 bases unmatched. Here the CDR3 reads CASRGQTLNTGELFF. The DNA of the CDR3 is TGTGCCAGCAGGGGACAGACTTTGAACACCGGGGAGCTGTTTTTT.

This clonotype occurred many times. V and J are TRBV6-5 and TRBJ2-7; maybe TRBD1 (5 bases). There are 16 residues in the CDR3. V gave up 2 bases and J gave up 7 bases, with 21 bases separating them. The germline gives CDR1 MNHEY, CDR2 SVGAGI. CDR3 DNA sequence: TGTGCCAGCAGTTACGAGACAGTCGGCCGGTATCGAGAGCAGTACTTC. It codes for CASSYETVGRYREQYF.

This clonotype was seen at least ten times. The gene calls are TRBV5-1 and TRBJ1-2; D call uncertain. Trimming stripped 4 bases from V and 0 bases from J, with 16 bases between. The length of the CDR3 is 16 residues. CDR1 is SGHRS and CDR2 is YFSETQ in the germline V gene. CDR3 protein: CASSPEEILPNYGYTF. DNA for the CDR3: TGCGCCAGCAGCCCCGAAGAGATCCTACCTAACTATGGCTACACCTTC.

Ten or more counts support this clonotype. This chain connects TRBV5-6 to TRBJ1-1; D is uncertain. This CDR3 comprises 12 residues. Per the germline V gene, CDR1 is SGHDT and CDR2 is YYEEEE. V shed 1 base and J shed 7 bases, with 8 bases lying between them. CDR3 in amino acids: CASSLIYGEAFF. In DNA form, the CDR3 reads TGTGCCAGCAGCTTGATATACGGTGAAGCTTTCTTT. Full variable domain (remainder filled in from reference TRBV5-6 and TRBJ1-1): DAGVTQSPTHLIKTRGQQVTLRCSPKSGHDTVSWYQQALGQGPQFIFQYYEEEERQRGNFPDRFSGHQFPNYSSELNVNALLLGDSALYLCASSLIYGEAFFGQGTRLTVV.

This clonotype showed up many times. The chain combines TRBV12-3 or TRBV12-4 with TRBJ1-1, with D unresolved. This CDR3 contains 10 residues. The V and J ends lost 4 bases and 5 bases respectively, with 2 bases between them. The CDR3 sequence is CASSSTEAFF. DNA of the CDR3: TGTGCCAGCAGTTCAACTGAAGCTTTCTTT.

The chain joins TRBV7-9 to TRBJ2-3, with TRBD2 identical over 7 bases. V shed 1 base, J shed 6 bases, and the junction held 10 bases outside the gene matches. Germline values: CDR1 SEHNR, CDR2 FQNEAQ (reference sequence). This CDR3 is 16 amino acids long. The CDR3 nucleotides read TGTGCCAGCAGCTTAGGCACGACCACCGGGGGGGATACGCAGTATTTT. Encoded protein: CASSLGTTTGGDTQYF.

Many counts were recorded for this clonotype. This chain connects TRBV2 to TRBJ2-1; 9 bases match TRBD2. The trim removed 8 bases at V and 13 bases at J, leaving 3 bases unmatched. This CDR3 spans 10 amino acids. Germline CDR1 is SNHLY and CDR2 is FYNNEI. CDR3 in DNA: TGTGCCAGCGTAGCGGGAGTCCAGTTCTTC. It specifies CASVAGVQFF.